Included here is one T cell receptor beta chain sequence, with context. Its antigen is still unknown. The data were obtained in a study of T cell responses to AZD1222 COVID-19 vaccine. Looking at the study overall: Pooling of second doses given at about 4 or about 12 weeks was done.

Sequencing used immunoSEQ multiplex PCR; TCRdb keeps in-frame clones, though not all of them. The sample has roughly 140,000 clones, around 88% seen once; the top ten hold 3% to 4.5%. Study-wide points: Spike-wide coverage was observed for vaccine-associated CD4 TCRs, with dominant responses at 160-218 and 743-854. Of the AZD1222 recipients, only six or seven were seropositive at baseline. White British ancestry dominated among donors, who included more females, and clonal diversity was possibly underestimated.

Trimming shortened V by 1 base and J by 3 bases, and 6 bases separated the two germline ends. The germline CDR1 and CDR2 sequences are LGHDT and YNNKEL (reference sequence). CDR3 length equals 13 residues. The sequence came from an adult in good health. The V and J genes are TRBV3-1 (or the pseudogene TRBV3-2) and TRBJ1-2; unclear D gene. The source was peripheral blood, collected on day 0 of AZD1222 vaccination. The CDR3 DNA is TGTGCCAGCAGCCAAGGGTTTGACTATGGCTACACCTTC. Translated: CASSQGFDYGYTF.